The 32 T cell receptor beta chains listed next were all sequenced from one sample in a study of vaccination and CD4 T cells after COVID-19. Antigen specificity for these receptors is unknown. Sample treatment: roughly 10-day PBMC culture with coronavirus spike peptide pools or control peptides (ViraFEST assay). With the Oncomine TCR Beta short-read assay, DNA from cultured CD4+ T cells was sequenced. TCRdb processed the PCR reads anew with MiXCR; each CDR3 protein has one entry. Of 9,500 to 15,000 distinct CDR3 sequences detected, roughly 74% appear once; the ten largest clones hold around 10%. The sample taken for sequencing was CD4+ T cells from blood, cultured in vitro. All receptors come from a human donor who had recovered from COVID-19.

The chain uses TRBV30 and TRBJ1-5; no clear D. The ends were cut back, 1 base at V and 3 bases at J, with 16 bases in the middle. Looked up from germline, CDR1 is GTSNPN and CDR2 is SVGIG (reference sequence). The CDR3 runs to 16 residues. CDR3 protein: CAWSGRSPRFNQPQHF. The CDR3 DNA follows: TGTGCCTGGAGTGGGCGGTCCCCGAGATTCAATCAGCCCCAGCATTTT.

The rearrangement links TRBV20-1 to TRBJ2-7, with D perhaps TRBD1 or TRBD2 (6 bases each). Trimming stripped 1 base from V and 1 base from J, with 14 bases between. CDR1 DFQATT and CDR2 SNEGSKA come from the germline V gene (reference sequence). The CDR3 contains 15 residues. CDR3 bases: TGCAGTGCTAGAGCCCCTCGGAGGGGGTCCTACGAGCAGTACTTC. Its translation: CSARAPRRGSYEQYF.

The gene calls are TRBV28 and TRBJ1-3; the D is unclear. With 4 bases removed from V and 4 bases from J, the gap between germline ends came to 5 bases. This CDR3 region has 12 residues. Germline lookup yields CDR1 MDHEN and CDR2 SYDVKM. Written as DNA, the CDR3 is TGTGCCAGCAGTTCAGTCGGAAACACCATATATTTT. Protein sequence: CASSSVGNTIYF.

The chain is built from TRBV20-1 and TRBJ2-3; 16 bases align to TRBD2. Germline-derived CDR1 and CDR2 are DFQATT and SNEGSKA (reference sequence). The CDR3 covers 15 residues. V trimming: 6 bases; J trimming: 2 bases; junction bases outside the gene matches: 2. The CDR3 nucleotides read TGCAGTGCGGGGACTAGCGGGAGGGCCACAGATACGCAGTATTTT. Amino acids: CSAGTSGRATDTQYF.

The chain joins TRBV20-1 to TRBJ2-7, with 11 bases lining up with TRBD2. J gave up 4 bases and V 5 bases, and 4 bases lay outside the gene matches. The CDR3 consists of 13 residues. Germline CDR1 reads DFQATT; CDR2 reads SNEGSKA (reference sequence). CDR3 in amino acids: CSAEPSGRYEQYF. The DNA for the CDR3 is TGCAGTGCTGAACCTAGCGGGAGGTACGAGCAGTACTTC.

The chain has TRBV24-1 and TRBJ1-5; D is possibly TRBD1 (5 bases). This CDR3 comprises 17 residues. V gave up 2 bases and J gave up 2 bases, with 15 bases separating them. The V gene's germline CDR1 is KGHDR and CDR2 SFDVKD. The CDR3 nucleotides read TGTGCCACCAGTGATTCGGGACGCGGAGTTGGCAATCAGCCCCAGCATTTT. It encodes CATSDSGRGVGNQPQHF.

The V gene is TRBV6-2 or TRBV6-3, the J gene TRBJ1-5; 9 nucleotides match TRBD1. Germline V gene data show CDR1 as MNHEY and CDR2 as SVGEGT. This CDR3 is 15 amino acids long. The junction had 3 bases not matched to a gene; V was cut back by 4 bases and J by 2 bases. The CDR3 here is CASSSRTGGNQPQHF. CDR3 nucleotides: TGTGCCAGCAGTTCCCGGACAGGGGGCAATCAGCCCCAGCATTTT.

The chain couples TRBV7-6 to TRBJ2-5, with D uncertain. The CDR3 sequence is 14 residues long. The ends were cut back, 0 bases at V and 4 bases at J, with 9 bases in the middle. Germline V lookup: CDR1 SGHVS, CDR2 FNYEAQ. The CDR3 loop is CASSLAAEGETQYF. DNA of the CDR3: TGTGCCAGCAGCTTAGCGGCGGAAGGAGAGACCCAGTACTTC.

The J gene is TRBJ2-2, the V gene TRBV11-2; 10 nucleotides line up with TRBD1. Germline loops: CDR1 SGHAT, CDR2 FQNNGV. The CDR3 extends over 16 amino acids. V lost 5 bases and J lost 5; bases outside the gene matches: 8. The CDR3 spells CASSLGGTGATGELFF. As DNA, the CDR3 is TGTGCCAGCAGCCTTGGGGGGACAGGGGCGACCGGGGAGCTGTTTTTT.

This clonotype showed up just once. This CDR3 is CASSEEGQGGNQPQHF. In DNA, the CDR3 is TGTGCCAGCAGTGAAGAAGGACAGGGTGGCAATCAGCCCCAGCATTTT. The chain has TRBV6-1 and TRBJ1-5; the match to TRBD1 covers 8 bases. V was clipped by 1 base and J by 2 bases; unmatched bases: 4. Looked up from germline, CDR1 is MNHNS and CDR2 is SASEGT. The CDR3 length is 16 residues.

The V call is TRBV18, the J call TRBJ2-4; possibly TRBD1 for D (6 bases). Trimming cost V 5 bases and J 4 bases, with 18 bases left between them. Germline-derived CDR1 and CDR2 are KGHSH and LQKENI. This CDR3 has 16 residues. CDR3 sequence: CASSGTSPPRKNIQYF. The CDR3 nucleotides read TGTGCCAGCTCAGGGACATCGCCTCCCAGGAAAAACATTCAGTACTTC.

The chain joins TRBV20-1 to TRBJ1-1; D call uncertain. The CDR3 has 13 amino acids. CDR1 DFQATT and CDR2 SNEGSKA come from the germline V gene (reference sequence). Trimming pared 5 bases from V and 1 base from J, leaving 11 bases between. CDR3 amino acids: CSAEDDRNTEAFF. The DNA for the CDR3 is TGCAGTGCTGAGGACGACCGGAACACTGAAGCTTTCTTT.

V and J are TRBV20-1 and TRBJ2-3, with D possibly matching TRBD2 (5 bases). Trimming took off 5 bases at V and 0 bases at J, with 15 bases between the two ends. The V gene's germline CDR1 is DFQATT and CDR2 SNEGSKA (reference sequence). The CDR3 totals 15 residues. CDR3 nucleotides: TGCAGTGCTTTATCCCCAGCGGCTAGCACAGATACGCAGTATTTT. Protein: CSALSPAASTDTQYF.

This clonotype was counted only a few times. The rearrangement uses TRBV7-2 and TRBJ1-1; 7 bases agree with TRBD1. Germline CDR1 SGHTA, CDR2 FQGNSA. J lost 0 bases, V lost 5 bases, and 6 bases had no gene match. This CDR3 region has 15 residues. This CDR3 is CASSPRQGVNTEAFF. The CDR3 DNA reads as TGTGCCAGCAGCCCCCGACAGGGCGTGAACACTGAAGCTTTCTTT. The complete variable domain, with remaining parts taken from reference TRBV7-2 and TRBJ1-1, reads GAGVSQSPSNKVTEKGKDVELRCDPISGHTALYWYRQSLGQGLEFLIYFQGNSAPDKSGLPSDRFSAERTGGSVSTLTIQRTQQEDSAVYLCASSPRQGVNTEAFFGQGTRLTVV.

V usage is TRBV6-2 or TRBV6-3 and J usage is TRBJ2-3; a weak D match, TRBD1 (6 bases). CDR3 size: 13 residues. Trimming pared 10 bases from V and 3 bases from J, leaving 14 bases between. The germline CDR1 and CDR2 sequences are MNHEY and SVGEGT. The CDR3 DNA reads as TGTGCCACCGGCGACAGGTTTACAGATACGCAGTATTTT. The encoded protein is CATGDRFTDTQYF.

The chain links TRBV5-1 to TRBJ2-7; 7 bases align to TRBD1. Germline V gene lookup returns CDR1 SGHRS and CDR2 YFSETQ. CDR3 length: 15 residues. With 0 bases clipped from V and 1 base from J, the junction kept 4 bases outside the gene matches. CDR3 loop: CASSLAWDSSYEQYF. The CDR3, as DNA: TGCGCCAGCAGCTTGGCCTGGGACAGTTCCTACGAGCAGTACTTC.

The chain employs TRBV7-9 and TRBJ1-6; no definite D call. Germline-derived CDR1 and CDR2 are SEHNR and FQNEAQ (reference sequence). Trimming removed 6 bases at V and 5 bases at J, with 8 bases between. The CDR3 is 13 residues long. CDR3 coding DNA: TGTGCCAGCAGGATAGGCGATAATTCACCCCTCCACTTT. It encodes CASRIGDNSPLHF.

The chain combines TRBV18 with TRBJ2-5; 11 nucleotides align to TRBD2. Losses at the gene ends were 3 bases for V and 4 bases for J; bases not matched to a gene: 10. The CDR3 spans 17 residues. Germline V gives CDR1 KGHSH, CDR2 LQKENI. The CDR3 bases are TGTGCCAGCTCACCTGGACTAGCGGGCCCCGGAGGAGAGACCCAGTACTTC. Its translation: CASSPGLAGPGGETQYF.

The gene calls are TRBV25-1 and TRBJ1-2; unclear D gene. Germline-derived CDR1 and CDR2 are MGHDK and SYGVNS. CDR3 length: 12 amino acids. V lost 6 bases to trimming and J lost 8 bases, with 13 bases between them. DNA for the CDR3: TGTGCCAGCAGGCGGGGTTTGGGCGGCTACACCTTC. This sequence encodes CASRRGLGGYTF.

The CDR3 region is CSARGQVGQPQHF. CDR3 coding DNA: TGCAGTGCTAGGGGACAGGTCGGTCAGCCCCAGCATTTT. The chain combines TRBV20-1 with TRBJ1-5, with 8 bases aligning to TRBD1. V lost 3 bases to trimming and J lost 6 bases; unmatched junction nucleotides: 4. Germline CDR1 DFQATT, CDR2 SNEGSKA (reference sequence). The CDR3 totals 13 residues.

In its sample, this clonotype was seen a few times. The chain combines TRBV10-1 with TRBJ2-1, with a weak D call TRBD2 (6 bases). This CDR3 has 15 amino acids. V dropped 2 bases and J dropped 5 bases, with 13 bases sitting between them. Germline V lookup: CDR1 WNHNN, CDR2 SYGVQD (reference sequence). This CDR3 is CASSEPERVDNEQFF. The CDR3 DNA is TGCGCCAGCAGTGAGCCAGAGCGGGTAGACAATGAGCAGTTCTTC.

The gene calls are TRBV6-1 and TRBJ1-6, with 9 bases that match TRBD1. J was trimmed by 7 bases and V by 11 bases; bases with no gene match: 3. CDR3 length: 12 residues. In germline, CDR1 is MNHNS, CDR2 SASEGT. The CDR3 reads CAHGQGNSPLHF. The CDR3, as DNA: TGTGCCCATGGACAGGGGAATTCACCCCTCCACTTT.

The CDR3 protein is CASSIYSTALNQPQHF. DNA of the CDR3: TGTGCCAGTAGTATTTACAGCACCGCACTGAATCAGCCCCAGCATTTT. This chain connects TRBV19 to TRBJ1-5; D uncertain. Trimming took 3 bases from V and 4 from J, leaving 16 bases between them. The CDR3 runs to 16 residues. Germline V gene sequence: CDR1 LNHDA, CDR2 SQIVND (reference sequence).

The chain is built from TRBV7-2 and TRBJ2-7, with 7 bases lining up with TRBD1. V gave up 0 bases and J gave up 3 bases; unmatched junction bases: 2. The CDR3 sequence is 14 residues long. CDR1 and CDR2 from the germline V gene are SGHTA and FQGNSA. The CDR3 DNA reads as TGTGCCAGCAGCTTAGCGACAGGGAACTACGAGCAGTACTTC. Protein sequence: CASSLATGNYEQYF. The full variable domain, completed using reference TRBV7-2 and TRBJ2-7, is GAGVSQSPSNKVTEKGKDVELRCDPISGHTALYWYRQSLGQGLEFLIYFQGNSAPDKSGLPSDRFSAERTGGSVSTLTIQRTQQEDSAVYLCASSLATGNYEQYFGPGTRLTVT.

The rearrangement uses TRBV20-1 and TRBJ1-5; a possible D gene is TRBD1 (5 bases). Germline-derived CDR1 and CDR2 are DFQATT and SNEGSKA (reference sequence). The CDR3 extends over 15 amino acids. The V end was cut by 5 bases, the J end by 5 bases, with 19 bases between. CDR3 sequence reads: CSASRVLGRDQPQHF. The CDR3 coding sequence is TGCAGTGCTTCCCGGGTTTTGGGACGTGATCAGCCCCAGCATTTT.

This clonotype was detected only a few times. The chain is built from TRBV24-1 and TRBJ1-5; 11 positions match TRBD1. The CDR3 is 19 amino acids. The V gene's germline CDR1 is KGHDR and CDR2 SFDVKD. V gave up 5 bases and J gave up 0 bases; unmatched junction bases: 11. The CDR3 nucleotides are TGTGCCACCAGTGCCCCTCCGGGACAGGGGGATTATAGCAATCAGCCCCAGCATTTT. It is translated as CATSAPPGQGDYSNQPQHF.

The chain uses TRBV19 and TRBJ1-1; D may be TRBD1 (5 bases). The germline CDR1 and CDR2 sequences are LNHDA and SQIVND (reference sequence). The CDR3 loop spans 15 amino acids. The germline V and J ends were trimmed by 5 bases and 3 bases, with 16 bases remaining between them. The CDR3 reads CASSPRAGKHTEAFF. In DNA, the CDR3 is TGTGCCAGTAGTCCCCGGGCAGGGAAGCACACTGAAGCTTTCTTT. The variable domain in full, with the rest retrieved from reference TRBV19 and TRBJ1-1, is DGGITQSPKYLFRKEGQNVTLSCEQNLNHDAMYWYRQDPGQGLRLIYYSQIVNDFQKGDIAEGYSVSREKKESFPLTVTSAQKNPTAFYLCASSPRAGKHTEAFFGQGTRLTVV.

V is TRBV19 and J is TRBJ1-1; no clear D gene. Trimming cost V 5 bases and J 2 bases, with 9 bases left between them. CDR3 length: 13 residues. CDR1 and CDR2 from the germline V gene are LNHDA and SQIVND (reference sequence). The CDR3 DNA reads as TGTGCCAGTAGTCCTCGACTCAACACTGAAGCTTTCTTT. Its protein product is CASSPRLNTEAFF.

The chain uses TRBV27 and TRBJ1-5; D is ambiguous. V dropped 8 bases and J dropped 3 bases, with 14 bases sitting between them. Germline CDR1 is MNHEY and CDR2 is SMNVEV (reference sequence). The CDR3 covers 14 residues. The CDR3 sequence: CASADGRVNQPQHF. In nucleotides, the CDR3 is TGTGCCAGCGCAGACGGAAGGGTCAATCAGCCCCAGCATTTT.

The J gene is TRBJ1-5, the V gene TRBV6-5, with 10 bases that match TRBD1. Unmatched junction bases numbered 9, after V lost 4 bases and J lost 6 bases. Germline-derived CDR1 and CDR2 are MNHEY and SVGAGI. The CDR3 is 16 residues long. The CDR3 bases are TGTGCCAGCAGTTTCTCAGACAGGGGGCGTCTTCAGCCCCAGCATTTT. Its translation is CASSFSDRGRLQPQHF.

The gene calls are TRBV7-8 and TRBJ1-1; no clear D gene. V lost 5 bases to trimming and J lost 4 bases, with 11 bases between them. The CDR3 has 13 amino acids. Germline CDR1 is SGHVS and CDR2 is FQNEAQ. The CDR3 sequence: CASSPGRTTEAFF. For the CDR3, the DNA is TGTGCCAGCAGCCCTGGACGGACCACTGAAGCTTTCTTT.

The count of this clonotype is one. The chain joins TRBV7-2 to TRBJ2-1; D is tentatively TRBD1 or TRBD2 (7 bases each). This CDR3 region has 16 residues. CDR1 and CDR2 from the germline V gene are SGHTA and FQGNSA. V gave up 6 bases and J gave up 6 bases, with 21 bases separating them. The CDR3 DNA reads as TGTGCCAGCAGTCAGGGGGGGTTTAGCGTGACCAATGAGCAGTTCTTC. It codes for CASSQGGFSVTNEQFF.